Reported below is one T cell receptor (beta chain). This entry is derived from a study of control samples from healthy donors and cancer patients. This CDR3 comprises 18 residues. CDR1 MNHEY and CDR2 SVGEGT come from the germline V gene. V lost 2 bases, J lost 3 bases, and 20 bases lay in between. TCRdb's table, derived via immunoSEQ multiplex PCR, lists solely in-frame clones and lacks some. The data hold 100,000 to 150,000 clones, with around 87% observed a single time. V is TRBV6-2 or TRBV6-3 and J is TRBJ2-1, with a weak D call TRBD1 (6 bases). This clonotype was obtained from a man aged 55-75 years in good health. Sequenced sample: blood. The CDR3, as DNA: TGTGCCAGCAGTTACGTCAAACAGGGTACGAGCTTCTACAATGAGCAGTTCTTC. Translating gives CASSYVKQGTSFYNEQFF.